This T cell receptor beta chain is drawn from a study of PD-1 blockade in classical Hodgkin lymphoma. Study-level findings and limits: Underlying causes for the observed repertoire differences were not defined, possibly disease activity or prior therapy. Newly diagnosed patients had baseline TCR diversity that was reportedly lower than that of healthy donors.

For this clone: No antigen is known for it.

The method was immunoSEQ multiplex PCR; TCRdb's version includes in-frame clones alone and lacks a portion of them. The profile covers about 100,000 clones, with 80% to 90% appearing a single time and 20% taken by the ten largest. Each patient relapsed following autologous stem cell transplantation, and prior brentuximab vedotin exposure differed. Trimming shortened V by 1 base and J by 7 bases, and 16 bases separated the two germline ends. CDR3 size: 16 residues. From germline, CDR1 is LNHNV and CDR2 YYDKDF (reference sequence). The receptor comes from a human donor with classical Hodgkin lymphoma. The input for sequencing was peripheral blood mononuclear cells (PBMCs), taken before the second cycle of nivolumab. The chain employs TRBV15 and TRBJ2-2; D possibly corresponds to TRBD1 (6 bases). CDR3 protein: CATSRVRDTRSGELFF. DNA of the CDR3: TGTGCCACCAGCAGAGTCCGGGACACGAGGAGCGGGGAGCTGTTTTTT.